The next 21 T cell receptor beta chains were all read from a single sample in a study of blood T cells in healthy people across ages. A second PCR of 7 to 11 cycles used a sample-barcoded 5' primer and a J-beta primer mix. Using its own MiXCR run on the 5' RACE reads, TCRdb lists one record per CDR3 protein. The data hold roughly 800,000 distinct CDR3 sequences, with roughly 50% observed a single time. Input material: blood. These receptors all stem from an elderly man in good health.

V gene TRBV28 combines with J gene TRBJ2-1, with D uncertain. Germline loops: CDR1 MDHEN, CDR2 SYDVKM. This CDR3 is 13 amino acids long. Trimming took off 4 bases at V and 6 bases at J, with 10 bases between the two ends. CDR3 DNA: TGTGCCAGCAGTTCCCCGCTGGGCAATGAGCAGTTCTTC. Translated, it gives CASSSPLGNEQFF.

In this sample, this clonotype turned up a few times. The chain carries TRBV20-1 and TRBJ2-5, with 7 bases lining up with TRBD2. This CDR3 region has 13 residues. The V segment lost 5 bases and the J segment 0 bases; nucleotides outside the gene matches: 3. CDR1 DFQATT and CDR2 SNEGSKA come from the germline V gene (reference sequence). CDR3 in amino acids: CSAFGGNQETQYF. In DNA, the CDR3 is TGCAGTGCTTTCGGGGGGAACCAAGAGACCCAGTACTTC.

This clonotype was seen only a few times. The genes are TRBV12-3 or TRBV12-4 and TRBJ2-1; TRBD2 matches at 8 bases. J gave up 1 base and V 9 bases, and 5 bases lay outside the gene matches. CDR3 length equals 14 residues. In DNA, the CDR3 is TGTGCCAGACGGGGGGGCGAGTCCTACAATGAGCAGTTCTTC. This encodes CARRGGESYNEQFF.

The rearrangement uses TRBV28 and TRBJ1-3; possibly TRBD1 for D (5 bases). CDR1 and CDR2 from the germline V gene are MDHEN and SYDVKM. V was trimmed by 6 bases and J by 0 bases, leaving 15 bases between them. The CDR3 spans 16 residues. CDR3 loop: CASRPPDNLSGNTIYF. CDR3 sequence (DNA): TGTGCCAGCAGACCCCCGGACAACCTCTCTGGAAACACCATATATTTT.

This clonotype was seen just once. The chain is built from TRBV5-8 and TRBJ2-1; 7 positions agree with TRBD1. CDR3 length equals 14 residues. Germline-derived CDR1 and CDR2 are SGHTS and YDEGEE. The trim removed 4 bases at V and 4 bases at J, leaving 5 bases unmatched. This CDR3 reads CASSTGDPYNEQFF. Here the CDR3 DNA reads TGTGCCAGCAGCACAGGGGACCCTTACAATGAGCAGTTCTTC.

V gene TRBV28 combines with J gene TRBJ2-6, with a weak D call TRBD2 (6 bases). Germline V lookup: CDR1 MDHEN, CDR2 SYDVKM. This CDR3 comprises 16 residues. Trimming left V 7 bases short and J 3 bases short, with 16 bases between. CDR3: CASITGTGLGANVLTF. CDR3 bases: TGTGCCAGCATTACGGGGACTGGGCTTGGGGCCAACGTCCTGACTTTC.

This clonotype was counted only a few times. The chain employs TRBV3-1 and TRBJ2-1, with D hard to call. The CDR3 extends over 12 amino acids. V lost 1 base, J lost 9 bases, and 7 bases lay in between. Germline V gene sequence: CDR1 LGHDT, CDR2 YNNKEL (reference sequence). Here the CDR3 reads CASSQGPLEQFF. CDR3 nucleotides: TGTGCCAGCAGCCAAGGGCCCCTTGAGCAGTTCTTC.

On this clonotype itself: This may be a read error, as it is one base from a much larger clone. This chain connects TRBV24-1 to TRBJ2-3; a possible D gene is TRBD2 (6 bases). The CDR3 is 13 residues long. In germline, CDR1 is KGHDR, CDR2 SFDVKD. Trimming cost V 5 bases and J 14 bases, with 19 bases left between them. For the CDR3, the DNA is TGTGCCACCAGTGCCACCGGGAGCAGAGACGCGTATTTT. Translated: CATSATGSRDAYF.

This clonotype has only one observation. The chain is built from TRBV20-1 and TRBJ1-4; TRBD1 is a possible D gene (6 bases). The V and J ends lost 6 bases and 7 bases respectively, with 12 bases between them. Germline CDR1 and CDR2: DFQATT and SNEGSKA (reference sequence). The CDR3 is 12 amino acids. In DNA form, the CDR3 reads TGCAGTGCCATCAGGGGCGGTGAAAAACTGTTTTTT. Amino acids: CSAIRGGEKLFF.

This clonotype was recorded once. V and J are TRBV5-1 and TRBJ2-1, with D perhaps TRBD1 or TRBD2 (5 bases each). Trimming took off 2 bases at V and 9 bases at J, with 15 bases between the two ends. Per the germline V gene, CDR1 is SGHRS and CDR2 is YFSETQ. This CDR3 contains 14 residues. CDR3 loop: CASSFRDASGEQFF. Written as DNA, the CDR3 is TGCGCCAGCAGCTTCCGGGACGCGTCTGGTGAGCAGTTCTTC.

The chain couples TRBV7-2 to TRBJ2-2; possibly TRBD1 or TRBD2 for D (5 bases each). Trimming took 5 bases from V and 4 from J, leaving 8 bases between them. The germline V gene has CDR1 SGHTA and CDR2 FQGNSA. There are 13 residues in the CDR3. CDR3 amino acids: CASSPGGTGELFF. The CDR3 DNA follows: TGTGCCAGCAGCCCTGGGGGCACCGGGGAGCTGTTTTTT.

This clonotype was found a few times. The J gene is TRBJ2-1, the V gene TRBV20-1; 11 bases map to TRBD1. This CDR3 comprises 14 residues. CDR1 is DFQATT, CDR2 SNEGSKA, per germline (reference sequence). Germline trimming cut 7 bases from V and 7 bases from J; bases unmatched to any gene: 9. As DNA, the CDR3 is TGCAGTGTCCCGGACAGGGGGCAGAGGAATGAGCAGTTCTTC. Its translation is CSVPDRGQRNEQFF.

This sequence joins TRBV6-2 or TRBV6-3 and TRBJ2-4, with D perhaps TRBD1 or TRBD2 (7 bases each). CDR1 is MNHEY, CDR2 SVGEGT, per germline. The CDR3 covers 15 residues. The V end lost 4 bases, the J end lost 6 bases, and 16 bases lay between the germline ends. The DNA for the CDR3 is TGTGCCAGCAGTTCCGAGGGAGGGGGCCGAAACATTCAGTACTTC. Its translation is CASSSEGGGRNIQYF.

The chain joins TRBV9 to TRBJ2-5, with 7 nucleotides matching TRBD2. V lost 0 bases to trimming and J lost 4 bases; unmatched junction nucleotides: 9. CDR1 is SGDLS and CDR2 is YYNGEE in the germline V gene. The CDR3 consists of 16 residues. The CDR3 sequence: CASSVELAGVGETQYF. Written as DNA, the CDR3 is TGTGCCAGCAGCGTAGAGTTGGCGGGAGTAGGAGAGACCCAGTACTTC.

This clonotype was recorded a few times. This chain joins TRBV5-1 and TRBJ1-1; a weak D match, TRBD1 (5 bases). CDR3 length equals 13 residues. CDR1 is SGHRS and CDR2 is YFSETQ in the germline V gene. With 6 bases removed from V and 11 bases from J, the gap between germline ends came to 20 bases. CDR3 in amino acids: CASTPGEGSRAFF. The CDR3 nucleotides read TGCGCCAGCACCCCGGGAGAGGGGAGCCGGGCTTTCTTT.

The V call is TRBV5-1, the J call TRBJ1-1; TRBD1 matches at 8 bases. The V gene's germline CDR1 is SGHRS and CDR2 YFSETQ. This CDR3 comprises 15 residues. V lost 4 bases to trimming and J lost 5 bases; unmatched junction nucleotides: 10. CDR3 sequence reads: CASSNQGAPWTEAFF. The CDR3 DNA follows: TGCGCCAGCAGCAATCAGGGGGCCCCGTGGACTGAAGCTTTCTTT. The full variable domain, completed using reference TRBV5-1 and TRBJ1-1, is KAGVTQTPRYLIKTRGQQVTLSCSPISGHRSVSWYQQTPGQGLQFLFEYFSETQRNKGNFPGRFSGRQFSNSRSEMNVSTLELGDSALYLCASSNQGAPWTEAFFGQGTRLTVV.

The table lists this clonotype with a few counts. The rearrangement uses TRBV6-5 and TRBJ2-6; D is unclear. With 2 bases removed from V and 0 bases from J, the gap between germline ends came to 14 bases. This CDR3 has 18 amino acids. The V gene's germline CDR1 is MNHEY and CDR2 SVGAGI. In DNA form, the CDR3 reads TGTGCCAGCAGTTACCTCTGGACCGGATACTCTGGGGCCAACGTCCTGACTTTC. The encoded protein is CASSYLWTGYSGANVLTF.

This clonotype has at least ten counts. The chain combines TRBV13 with TRBJ2-7, with D tentatively TRBD1 or TRBD2 (5 bases each). This CDR3 is 15 amino acids long. CDR1 and CDR2 from the germline V gene are PRHDT and FYEKMQ (reference sequence). V was clipped by 1 base and J by 0 bases, with 10 bases between them. In nucleotides, the CDR3 is TGTGCCAGCAGCTTAGCCAGGGACGGCTCCTACGAGCAGTACTTC. This translates into CASSLARDGSYEQYF. The variable domain in full, with the rest retrieved from reference TRBV13 and TRBJ2-7, is AAGVIQSPRHLIKEKRETATLKCYPIPRHDTVYWYQQGPGQDPQFLISFYEKMQSDKGSIPDRFSAQQFSDYHSELNMSSLELGDSALYFCASSLARDGSYEQYFGPGTRLTVT.

In this sample, this clonotype turned up many times. The gene calls are TRBV5-1 and TRBJ2-1; 8 bases align to TRBD2. Germline-derived CDR1 and CDR2 are SGHRS and YFSETQ. J was trimmed by 6 bases and V by 4 bases; bases with no gene match: 0. The CDR3 runs to 12 residues. CDR3: CASSREGNEQFF. CDR3 in DNA: TGCGCCAGCAGCCGGGAGGGCAATGAGCAGTTCTTC.

The rearrangement links TRBV5-1 to TRBJ2-5, with a weak D call TRBD1 (6 bases). This CDR3 spans 14 amino acids. CDR1 and CDR2 (germline): SGHRS, YFSETQ. V lost 6 bases to trimming and J lost 11 bases, with 23 bases between them. CDR3 DNA: TGCGCCAGCACACCGGATGGGGGCCCCGGGGAGCAGTACTTC. This sequence encodes CASTPDGGPGEQYF.

The rearrangement joins TRBV9 to TRBJ2-4, with a possible D match to TRBD1 (5 bases). The J call may be mistaken, given a closer DNA end match to TRBJ2-5. Germline V gene sequence: CDR1 SGDLS, CDR2 YYNGEE. The length of the CDR3 is 15 residues. CDR3 nucleotides: TGTGCCAGCAGCGTAGTAGGCTCATCAGGGGAGACCCAGTACTTC. Translation: CASSVVGSSGETQYF.